This T cell receptor (beta chain) is from a study of vaccination and CD4 T cells after COVID-19. Study-level information: Collection of post-vaccine samples followed dose two by a median about 72 days, spanning a range of 14 to 241.

The CDR3 has 13 residues. CDR1 is MDHEN, CDR2 SYDVKM, per germline. Trimming stripped 6 bases from V and 0 bases from J, with 6 bases between. Specified treatment: roughly nine-day PBMC culture with coronavirus spike peptide pools or control peptides (ViraFEST assay). Points on this clonotype: Antigen specificity is unknown.

The Oncomine TCR Beta short-read assay sequenced DNA from cultured CD4+ T cells. TCRdb analysed the PCR reads with MiXCR anew, one entry per CDR3 protein. The sample records 11,000 to 15,000 distinct CDR3 sequences, approximately 30% being singletons. J is TRBJ1-5 and V is TRBV28; D remains unclear. This clonotype was obtained from a human donor who had recovered from COVID-19. The specimen comprised CD4+ T cells from blood, cultured in vitro, sampled after SARS-CoV-2 vaccination. This CDR3 reads CASRDGSNQPQHF. Written as DNA, the CDR3 is TGTGCCAGCAGGGACGGTAGCAATCAGCCCCAGCATTTT.